These 6 T cell receptor beta chains came from one sample sequenced in a study of cytomegalovirus exposure and HLA in healthy donors. The PCR ran on 60 Vbeta and 13 Jbeta primers. The repertoire was sequenced with immunoSEQ multiplex PCR; TCRdb's copy has only in-frame clones and lacks some. The repertoire includes some 150,000 clones, approximately 80% of them detected once, and approximately 2.2% sits in the top ten. Sequencing used PBMCs. These receptors originate from a woman in her forties or fifties in good health and CMV-seronegative.

This clone was counted a single time. The V and J genes are TRBV7-9 and TRBJ2-3; TRBD2 agrees at 13 bases. Trimming at V came to 5 bases and at J to 2 bases, leaving 7 bases not matched to a gene. Germline CDR1 SEHNR, CDR2 FQNEAQ (reference sequence). The CDR3 contains 17 residues. In DNA, the CDR3 is TGTGCCAGCAGCGTCGGACTAGCGGGGGCCCCCACAGATACGCAGTATTTT. It specifies CASSVGLAGAPTDTQYF.

This clone was observed a few times. V gene TRBV4-1 combines with J gene TRBJ1-1; weak D call: TRBD1 (5 bases). The germline V and J ends were trimmed by 1 base and 0 bases, with 6 bases remaining between them. The CDR3 runs to 14 residues. In germline, CDR1 is MGHRA, CDR2 YSYEKL. The CDR3 protein is CASSQGGLNTEAFF. CDR3 DNA: TGCGCCAGCAGCCAAGGGGGCTTGAACACTGAAGCTTTCTTT.

The gene calls are TRBV9 and TRBJ2-3; 9 nucleotides agree with TRBD2. Germline V lookup: CDR1 SGDLS, CDR2 YYNGEE. Germline trimming cut 0 bases from V and 0 bases from J; bases unmatched to any gene: 8. The length of the CDR3 is 18 residues. In DNA, the CDR3 is TGTGCCAGCAGCGTAGCTGGTAGCGGGAGACCTAGCACAGATACGCAGTATTTT. Translating it yields CASSVAGSGRPSTDTQYF.

A few counts support this clone. The chain carries TRBV6-4 and TRBJ2-1, with 9 bases identical to TRBD2. The CDR3 contains 15 residues. Germline assignment: CDR1 MRHNA and CDR2 SNTAGT. J lost 9 bases, V lost 5 bases, and 11 bases had no gene match. Here the CDR3 reads CASSSGASGIREQFF. CDR3 nucleotides: TGTGCCAGCAGTTCTGGCGCTAGCGGGATACGTGAGCAGTTCTTC.

CDR3 sequence: CASSTRFRGTGNTIYF. The DNA for the CDR3 is TGTGCCAGCAGCACTCGATTCAGGGGAACTGGAAACACCATATATTTT. The chain carries TRBV11-2 and TRBJ1-3, with D perhaps matching TRBD1 (6 bases). The CDR3 runs 16 residues. Trimming took 5 bases from V and 2 from J, leaving 16 bases between them. CDR1 and CDR2 from the germline V gene are SGHAT and FQNNGV.

Turning to this clone: Distinct nucleotide sequences in the sample also encode this CDR3. The chain recombines TRBV7-2 with TRBJ1-2; TRBD1 is a possible D gene (6 bases). CDR3 size: 14 residues. Germline CDR1 and CDR2: SGHTA and FQGNSA. The V and J ends lost 5 bases and 2 bases respectively, with 12 bases between them. CDR3 loop: CASSQGTSNYGYTF. The CDR3 DNA is TGTGCCAGCAGCCAGGGGACATCCAACTATGGCTACACCTTC. Filled out from reference TRBV7-2 and TRBJ1-2, the complete variable domain reads GAGVSQSPSNKVTEKGKDVELRCDPISGHTALYWYRQSLGQGLEFLIYFQGNSAPDKSGLPSDRFSAERTGGSVSTLTIQRTQQEDSAVYLCASSQGTSNYGYTFGSGTRLTVV.